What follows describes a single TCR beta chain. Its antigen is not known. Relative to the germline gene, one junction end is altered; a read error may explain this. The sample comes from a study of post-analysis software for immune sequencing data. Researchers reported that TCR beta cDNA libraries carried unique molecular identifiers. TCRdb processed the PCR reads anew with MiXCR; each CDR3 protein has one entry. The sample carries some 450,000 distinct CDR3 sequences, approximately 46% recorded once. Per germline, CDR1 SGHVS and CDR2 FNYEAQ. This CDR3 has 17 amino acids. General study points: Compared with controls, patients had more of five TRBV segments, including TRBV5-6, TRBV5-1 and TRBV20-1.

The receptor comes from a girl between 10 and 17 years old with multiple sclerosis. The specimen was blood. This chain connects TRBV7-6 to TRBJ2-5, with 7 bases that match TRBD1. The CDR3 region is CASSPETGDPYQEAQYF. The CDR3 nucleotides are TGTGCCAGCAGCCCCGAAACAGGGGACCCCTACCAAGAGGCCCAGTACTTC.